This TCR beta chain was observed in a study of cytomegalovirus exposure and HLA in healthy donors. Findings of the study overall: First-cohort TCR clusters tended to co-occur in the roughly 130 validation repertoires, a later analysis found.

The V and J ends lost 6 bases and 5 bases, in that order; junction bases with no gene match: 5. Germline lookup yields CDR1 SQVTM and CDR2 ANQGSEA. The length of the CDR3 is 13 residues. Using immunoSEQ multiplex PCR, the repertoire was profiled, and TCRdb retains in-frame clones only, with some absent. The sample lists roughly 150,000 clones, around 84% occurring once. About this clone itself: Its antigen is not identified.

The sequencing sample was made of PBMCs. The genes are TRBV29-1 and TRBJ1-2; 11 bases match TRBD1. The sequence came from a man aged 18 to 35 in good health and CMV-seropositive. For the CDR3, the DNA is TGCAGCGTACCGGACAGGGGGCTTTATGGCTACACCTTC. Encoded protein: CSVPDRGLYGYTF.